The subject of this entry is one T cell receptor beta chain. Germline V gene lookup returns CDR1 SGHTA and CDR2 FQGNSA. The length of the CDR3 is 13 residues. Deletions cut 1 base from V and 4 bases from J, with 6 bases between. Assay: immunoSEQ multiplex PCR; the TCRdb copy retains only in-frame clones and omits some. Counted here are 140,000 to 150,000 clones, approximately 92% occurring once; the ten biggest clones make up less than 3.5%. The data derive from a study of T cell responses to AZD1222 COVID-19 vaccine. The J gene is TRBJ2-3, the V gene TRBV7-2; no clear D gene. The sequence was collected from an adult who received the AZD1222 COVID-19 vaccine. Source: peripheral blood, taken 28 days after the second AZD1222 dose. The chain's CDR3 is CASSLVSSDTQYF. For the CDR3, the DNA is TGTGCCAGCAGCTTAGTAAGCTCAGATACGCAGTATTTT.